These 17 T cell receptor beta chains originate from one sample sequenced in a study of blood T cell repertoires in COVID-19. The protocol was immunoSEQ multiplex PCR, while the TCRdb copy is restricted to in-frame clones and leaves out a portion. The sample consists of some 280,000 clones, about nine tenths of them appearing once. Sequenced input: peripheral blood. All receptors come from a woman aged 40 to 50 who had recovered from COVID-19.

The chain combines TRBV21-1 with TRBJ1-5; TRBD1 is the table's D call and was not checked against the DNA. TRBV21-1 is assigned pseudogene status. The CDR3 extends over 16 amino acids. CDR3 protein: CATTVGQGQGDQPQHF. For the CDR3, the DNA is TGTGCCACCACTGTAGGTCAGGGGCAAGGGGATCAGCCCCAGCATTTT.

The chain uses TRBV7-9 and TRBJ1-4; TRBD1 is a possible D gene (5 bases). The V end was cut by 3 bases, the J end by 5 bases, with 16 bases between. Germline CDR1 SEHNR, CDR2 FQNEAQ (reference sequence). This CDR3 region has 16 residues. CDR3: CASSFLSGGDNEKLFF. The CDR3 nucleotides are TGTGCCAGCAGCTTTCTATCGGGGGGAGACAATGAAAAACTGTTTTTT.

The rearrangement uses TRBV5-4 and TRBJ2-7, with TRBD1 matching 9 bases. Germline V gene data show CDR1 as SGHNT and CDR2 as YYREEE (reference sequence). Trimming at V came to 2 bases and at J to 5 bases, leaving 8 bases not matched to a gene. This CDR3 comprises 15 residues. This CDR3 is CASSLSRDRAHEQYF. The CDR3 DNA sequence: TGTGCCAGCAGCTTATCACGGGACAGGGCCCACGAGCAGTACTTC. The full variable domain, rest sourced from reference TRBV5-4 and TRBJ2-7, is ETGVTQSPTHLIKTRGQQVTLRCSSQSGHNTVSWYQQALGQGPQFIFQYYREEENGRGNFPPRFSGLQFPNYSSELNVNALELDDSALYLCASSLSRDRAHEQYFGPGTRLTVT.

The J gene is TRBJ1-1, the V gene TRBV19; D is possibly TRBD1 (6 bases). Looked up from germline, CDR1 is LNHDA and CDR2 is SQIVND (reference sequence). With 8 bases removed from V and 5 bases from J, the gap between germline ends came to 12 bases. The CDR3 contains 12 residues. CDR3 residues: CASFARGTEAFF. The CDR3 DNA sequence: TGTGCCAGTTTCGCCAGGGGAACTGAAGCTTTCTTT.

The V call is TRBV5-1, the J call TRBJ1-1; TRBD1 might be the D (6 bases). Germline V gene sequence: CDR1 SGHRS, CDR2 YFSETQ. CDR3 size: 16 residues. V lost 1 base and J lost 3, with 16 bases in between. Here the CDR3 reads CASSLRWASGDTEAFF. CDR3 bases: TGCGCCAGCAGCTTGCGGTGGGCCTCAGGGGACACTGAAGCTTTCTTT.

This sequence joins TRBV28 and TRBJ1-3; 9 bases line up with TRBD1. With 5 bases clipped from V and 6 bases from J, the junction kept 11 bases outside the gene matches. CDR1 is MDHEN, CDR2 SYDVKM, per germline. The CDR3 loop spans 16 amino acids. The CDR3 loop reads CASSPARTGEVNTIYF. CDR3 sequence (DNA): TGTGCCAGCAGTCCCGCGAGGACAGGGGAGGTAAACACCATATATTTT.

The V and J genes are TRBV2 and TRBJ1-1; 7 bases line up with TRBD1. J lost 0 bases, V lost 6 bases, and 7 bases had no gene match. The CDR3 consists of 15 residues. CDR1 SNHLY and CDR2 FYNNEI come from the germline V gene. The CDR3 sequence: CASSKATGMNTEAFF. The CDR3 DNA is TGTGCCAGCAGCAAAGCGACAGGGATGAACACTGAAGCTTTCTTT.

This clone was found a few times. An end of the junction differs from the germline gene, which may be a read error. This rearrangement joins TRBV11-3 to TRBJ2-2; 7 bases line up with TRBD2. The germline V gene has CDR1 SGHNT and CDR2 YENEEA. This CDR3 comprises 13 residues. The CDR3 DNA follows: TGTGCCACCAGCCCCGAAGCGGGAGGGGAGCTGTTTTTT. Protein: CATSPEAGGELFF.

The chain carries TRBV27 and TRBJ1-5; no firm D call. This CDR3 contains 17 residues. The germline V and J ends were trimmed by 0 bases and 2 bases, with 14 bases remaining between them. Germline V gene lookup returns CDR1 MNHEY and CDR2 SMNVEV (reference sequence). The CDR3 DNA sequence: TGTGCCAGCAGTTTATCCCGACCTACAGTGGGCAATCAGCCCCAGCATTTT. It specifies CASSLSRPTVGNQPQHF.

This clone appeared once. The chain joins TRBV27 to TRBJ2-7; 9 bases agree with TRBD1. The V and J ends lost 3 bases and 1 base, in that order; junction bases with no gene match: 4. This CDR3 has 15 residues. Germline V gene data show CDR1 as MNHEY and CDR2 as SMNVEV (reference sequence). The CDR3: CASSFSQGASYEQYF. The CDR3 DNA reads as TGTGCCAGCAGTTTTTCACAGGGGGCTTCCTACGAGCAGTACTTC.

This chain joins TRBV19 and TRBJ2-7; 12 bases line up with TRBD2. Per the germline V gene, CDR1 is LNHDA and CDR2 is SQIVND (reference sequence). V gave up 1 base and J gave up 2 bases; unmatched junction bases: 15. This CDR3 comprises 20 residues. In DNA, the CDR3 is TGTGCCAGTAGTATAGGGGCTAGCGGGAGGGCCCTCGATAGACCCTACGAGCAGTACTTC. Its protein product is CASSIGASGRALDRPYEQYF.

This clone showed up just a few times. The chain employs TRBV3-1 (or the pseudogene TRBV3-2) and TRBJ1-1, with D unresolved. In germline, CDR1 is LGHDT, CDR2 YNNKEL (reference sequence). This CDR3 has 15 residues. The germline V and J ends were trimmed by 1 base and 6 bases, with 15 bases remaining between them. CDR3 sequence (DNA): TGTGCCAGCAGCCAAGGGGGTGCGGGGAGGGCTGAAGCTTTCTTT. Encoded protein: CASSQGGAGRAEAFF.

This chain links TRBV5-1 with TRBJ2-1; 7 bases are a match to TRBD2. Germline values: CDR1 SGHRS, CDR2 YFSETQ. V was clipped by 0 bases and J by 15 bases; unmatched bases: 18. This CDR3 contains 16 residues. The CDR3 loop is CASSLASRGRAGVPFF. The CDR3 bases are TGCGCCAGCAGCTTGGCCTCACGGGGACGGGCGGGAGTTCCGTTCTTC.

This chain links TRBV24-1 with TRBJ2-3, with D possibly matching TRBD1 (5 bases). The CDR3 contains 14 residues. The V gene's germline CDR1 is KGHDR and CDR2 SFDVKD. Between the trimmed V and J ends, which lost 3 bases and 5 bases, there was a span of 11 bases. CDR3 protein: CATSDRNRGDTQYF. CDR3 nucleotide sequence: TGTGCCACCAGTGATCGTAATAGGGGAGATACGCAGTATTTT.

The chain has TRBV5-1 and TRBJ2-2; no reliable D call. Germline CDR1 SGHRS, CDR2 YFSETQ. The V and J ends lost 0 bases and 0 bases respectively, with 9 bases between them. This CDR3 has 16 amino acids. In DNA, the CDR3 is TGCGCCAGCAGCTTGGCCGGTCTACCGAACACCGGGGAGCTGTTTTTT. Its protein is CASSLAGLPNTGELFF. Together with reference TRBV5-1 and TRBJ2-2, the CDR3 gives the full variable domain: KAGVTQTPRYLIKTRGQQVTLSCSPISGHRSVSWYQQTPGQGLQFLFEYFSETQRNKGNFPGRFSGRQFSNSRSEMNVSTLELGDSALYLCASSLAGLPNTGELFFGEGSRLTVL.

The chain has TRBV7-2 and TRBJ2-5; perhaps TRBD2 as D (6 bases). Germline values: CDR1 SGHTA, CDR2 FQGNSA. V lost 4 bases and J lost 4, with 13 bases in between. The CDR3 covers 14 residues. The CDR3 nucleotides read TGTGCCAGCAGCTCAGGCGGGGTAGCAGAGACCCAGTACTTC. It yields the protein CASSSGGVAETQYF.

The sample holds one count of this clone. The chain links TRBV11-2 to TRBJ2-3; 8 bases match TRBD2. The V and J ends lost 3 bases and 4 bases, in that order; junction bases with no gene match: 9. The CDR3 has 16 amino acids. From germline, CDR1 is SGHAT and CDR2 FQNNGV. CDR3 residues: CASSFMSGSSPDTQYF. In nucleotides, the CDR3 is TGTGCCAGCAGCTTTATGAGCGGGAGTAGTCCAGATACGCAGTATTTT.